The 8 T cell receptor beta chains in this list originate from one sample, sequenced in a study of T cell responses to AZD1222 COVID-19 vaccine. Measured with immunoSEQ multiplex PCR; TCRdb has only the in-frame clones, and not every one. The sample has under 200,000 clones; approximately 90% are singletons. Here the sequenced sample was peripheral blood, taken on day 0 of AZD1222 vaccination. Source of these receptors: an adult in good health.

This clone was counted once. The rearrangement joins TRBV4-2 to TRBJ1-1; D is undetermined. V lost 0 bases and J 6 bases, leaving 8 bases between the germline ends. CDR3 length: 13 amino acids. Germline assignment: CDR1 LGHNA and CDR2 YNFKEQ. In DNA form, the CDR3 reads TGTGCCAGCAGCCAAGAGCGCTTCCCTGAAGCTTTCTTT. Encoded protein: CASSQERFPEAFF.

The chain uses TRBV7-2 and TRBJ1-4, with D perhaps matching TRBD1 (5 bases). Germline CDR1 is SGHTA and CDR2 is FQGNSA. The CDR3 contains 16 residues. Trimming stripped 4 bases from V and 6 bases from J, with 18 bases between. The CDR3 sequence is CASSWGFRRSDEKLFF. In nucleotides, the CDR3 is TGTGCCAGCAGCTGGGGGTTTAGGAGATCCGATGAAAAACTGTTTTTT.

V gene TRBV25-1 combines with J gene TRBJ1-6; D perhaps matches TRBD1 (5 bases). CDR3 length: 14 residues. V lost 6 bases and J lost 10, with 16 bases in between. Germline CDR1 is MGHDK and CDR2 is SYGVNS. Written as DNA, the CDR3 is TGTGCCAGCAGGGGAGACAGTCAACGATCACCCCTCCACTTT. It is translated as CASRGDSQRSPLHF.

This chain links TRBV14 with TRBJ2-1, with TRBD1 matching over 7 bases. The CDR3 consists of 18 residues. The V gene's germline CDR1 is SGHDN and CDR2 FVKESK. Germline trimming cut 0 bases from V and 2 bases from J; bases unmatched to any gene: 10. This CDR3 is CASSQDDARDSPYNEQFF. In nucleotides, the CDR3 is TGTGCCAGCAGCCAAGACGACGCCCGGGACAGCCCCTACAATGAGCAGTTCTTC. Together with reference TRBV14 and TRBJ2-1, the CDR3 gives the full variable domain: EAGVTQFPSHSVIEKGQTVTLRCDPISGHDNLYWYRRVMGKEIKFLLHFVKESKQDESGMPNNRFLAERTGGTYSTLKVQPAELEDSGVYFCASSQDDARDSPYNEQFFGPGTRLTVL.

The chain uses TRBV7-8 and TRBJ2-3; unclear D gene. V lost 5 bases to trimming and J lost 0 bases, with 12 bases between them. CDR1 SGHVS and CDR2 FQNEAQ come from the germline V gene. This CDR3 has 15 residues. The CDR3 DNA reads as TGTGCCAGCAGCCAAAAGACGAGTAGCACAGATACGCAGTATTTT. This translates into CASSQKTSSTDTQYF.

The chain carries TRBV2 and TRBJ2-5; the match to TRBD2 covers 8 bases. CDR3 length: 17 residues. V lost 6 bases and J lost 0; bases outside the gene matches: 12. Germline loops: CDR1 SNHLY, CDR2 FYNNEI. The DNA for the CDR3 is TGTGCCAGCAGCCATAAACTAGCGGAGTCGTACCAAGAGACCCAGTACTTC. Translated, it gives CASSHKLAESYQETQYF.

The rearrangement links TRBV5-4 to TRBJ2-7; 8 bases fit TRBD2. The germline V gene encodes CDR1 SGHNT and CDR2 YYREEE (reference sequence). The CDR3 is 14 amino acids. V was clipped by 0 bases and J by 3 bases; unmatched bases: 2. For the CDR3, the DNA is TGTGCCAGCAGCTTGGCTGCGGGGGGCTACGAGCAGTACTTC. Its translation is CASSLAAGGYEQYF.

V and J are TRBV6-5 and TRBJ1-4, with D uncertain. V lost 7 bases to trimming and J lost 3 bases, with 15 bases between them. This CDR3 has 15 residues. Germline V gene lookup returns CDR1 MNHEY and CDR2 SVGAGI. This CDR3 is CASTTLWGANEKLFF. The DNA of the CDR3 is TGTGCCAGCACCACCCTTTGGGGAGCTAATGAAAAACTGTTTTTT.